The entry below describes one T cell receptor (beta chain). Its target is unknown. This entry comes from a study of T cell responses to AZD1222 COVID-19 vaccine. This CDR3 has 14 amino acids. V shed 7 bases, J shed 13 bases, and the junction held 15 bases outside the gene matches. Germline CDR1 is MNHEY and CDR2 is SVGAGI. Findings of the study overall: Repertoires were collected only later (after the peak T cell response had occurred). Females outnumbered males among donors, who were mostly white British; clonal diversity was possibly underestimated. Unmutated regions of variants are reportedly targeted by nearly half of spike-specific TCRs. The number of AZD1222 recipients seropositive at baseline was only 6 or 7.

Method: immunoSEQ multiplex PCR; TCRdb's copy keeps in-frame clones and lacks some. The table has about 55,000 clones, roughly 85% seen once. The sequenced sample was peripheral blood, obtained on day 0 of AZD1222 vaccination. This sequence was found in an adult in good health. The chain couples TRBV6-5 to TRBJ1-2; TRBD1 matches at 10 bases. The CDR3 sequence: CASNRPGQGIYGTF. In nucleotides, the CDR3 is TGTGCCAGCAACCGACCGGGACAGGGGATCTACGGCACCTTC.